The 4 T cell receptor beta chains in this list originate from one sample, sequenced in a study of blood T cells in healthy people across ages. The second PCR ran roughly 7 to 11 cycles with a sample-barcoded 5' primer and J-beta primers. Via MiXCR, TCRdb re-called the 5' RACE reads, giving one row per CDR3 protein. The sample carries about 1.7 million distinct CDR3 sequences, over 25% recorded once. The sequencing input was blood. These receptors were taken from a woman between 25 and 40 years old in good health.

This clonotype was detected many times. The chain employs TRBV29-1 and TRBJ2-7; no clear D gene. The CDR3 contains 12 residues. V was cut by 2 bases and J by 1 base, with 6 bases left in between. Germline lookup yields CDR1 SQVTM and CDR2 ANQGSEA. The CDR3 loop reads CSVERQSYEQYF. The DNA for the CDR3 is TGCAGCGTTGAACGACAATCCTACGAGCAGTACTTC.

The V gene is TRBV10-3, the J gene TRBJ1-2; TRBD1 is a possible D gene (5 bases). Trimming took 4 bases from V and 2 from J, leaving 11 bases between them. Germline CDR1 ENHRY, CDR2 SYGVKD. The length of the CDR3 is 14 residues. The CDR3 loop reads CAISGGTDNYGYTF. The CDR3, as DNA: TGTGCCATCAGTGGAGGGACGGACAACTATGGCTACACCTTC.

This clonotype was found a few times. This sequence joins TRBV20-1 and TRBJ2-5; D possibly corresponds to TRBD2 (5 bases). The J call may not be correct, given that the DNA end is closer to TRBJ2-1. Germline-derived CDR1 and CDR2 are DFQATT and SNEGSKA (reference sequence). The CDR3 spans 17 residues. The CDR3: CSAPTGMVSGTQETQFF. CDR3 nucleotides: TGCAGTGCTCCCACGGGGATGGTGAGCGGAACACAAGAGACCCAGTTCTTC.

This clonotype was detected many times. The chain links TRBV20-1 to TRBJ2-7; D is ambiguous. Trimming pared 3 bases from V and 5 bases from J, leaving 11 bases between. This CDR3 contains 12 residues. Germline lookup yields CDR1 DFQATT and CDR2 SNEGSKA (reference sequence). CDR3 in amino acids: CSARTRPNEQYF. CDR3 in DNA: TGCAGTGCTAGGACTCGACCGAACGAGCAGTACTTC.